Listed here are 24 T cell receptor beta chains from one sample, sequenced in a study of cytomegalovirus exposure and HLA in healthy donors (dated by TCRdb to 2017 to 2019). The library was generated by the immunoSEQ multiplex PCR assay. The multiplex PCR relied on a mix of 60 forward primers for TCR Vbeta segments and 13 reverse primers for TCR Jbeta segments. As stored in TCRdb, this immuneACCESS dataset retains in-frame rearrangements with V and J assigned. A fraction of the clones does not appear; measured against another copy, unresolved V genes explain less than half of the discrepancy, and the remainder lacks a known reason. A total of 140,000 or so clones appear in this sample, roughly 9.4% of them only once. The ten biggest clones cover over 1.5% of the sample. Sequenced material: PBMCs. These receptors were collected from a male donor in good health and CMV-seronegative.

This clone was seen more than once but under ten times. This sequence joins TRBV19 and TRBJ2-7; a possible D gene is TRBD2 (6 bases). Germline CDR1 LNHDA, CDR2 SQIVND (reference sequence). V lost 0 bases to trimming and J lost 4 bases, with 10 bases between them. The CDR3 sequence is 14 residues long. The CDR3, as DNA: TGTGCCAGTAGTATAGAGGGACGGGGGTACGAGCAGTACTTC. Its protein is CASSIEGRGYEQYF.

This clone has just a few counts. The chain employs TRBV7-2 and TRBJ2-7; TRBD2 matches at 11 bases. The CDR3 covers 14 residues. V was clipped by 5 bases and J by 7 bases; unmatched bases: 7. Germline values: CDR1 SGHTA, CDR2 FQGNSA. CDR3 residues: CASSASLAGVEQYF. In DNA, the CDR3 is TGTGCCAGCAGCGCGTCACTAGCGGGGGTTGAGCAGTACTTC.

V usage is TRBV19 and J usage is TRBJ1-4; 8 bases fit TRBD1. The CDR3 has 15 residues. The germline gives CDR1 LNHDA, CDR2 SQIVND (reference sequence). Losses at the gene ends were 6 bases for V and 10 bases for J; bases not matched to a gene: 13. CDR3 DNA sequence: TGTGCCAGTAGAATCCCGGGACAGGCTTCAGGAAAACTGTTTTTT. It codes for CASRIPGQASGKLFF.

This clone was counted a few times. The rearrangement joins TRBV7-9 to TRBJ1-1, with D possibly TRBD1 on 6 matching bases. V was clipped by 4 bases and J by 1 base, with 7 bases between them. The CDR3 has 13 residues. The germline gives CDR1 SEHNR, CDR2 FQNEAQ (reference sequence). CDR3 DNA sequence: TGTGCCAGCAGCTCCAGGGGGAACACTGAAGCTTTCTTT. Residues: CASSSRGNTEAFF.

The CDR3 is CASTMGGGAIGAYEQYF. The CDR3 coding sequence is TGTGCCAGCACCATGGGCGGGGGGGCTATAGGCGCCTACGAGCAGTACTTC. This chain uses TRBV7-8 with TRBJ2-7; 9 bases align to TRBD2. Germline V gene sequence: CDR1 SGHVS, CDR2 FQNEAQ. CDR3 length equals 17 residues. J gave up 2 bases and V 7 bases, and 15 bases lay outside the gene matches.

In this sample, this clone turned up a few times. The chain links TRBV6-1 to TRBJ1-5; D gene ambiguous. Trimming took off 1 base at V and 4 bases at J, with 8 bases between the two ends. The germline gives CDR1 MNHNS, CDR2 SASEGT. The CDR3 totals 14 residues. The CDR3 bases are TGTGCCAGCAGTGAAGGGGCAGCTAATCAGCCCCAGCATTTT. As protein: CASSEGAANQPQHF.

This clone was seen a handful of times. This chain joins TRBV6-1 and TRBJ2-7; a possible D gene is TRBD1 (6 bases). Germline CDR1 MNHNS, CDR2 SASEGT. This CDR3 is 15 amino acids long. The V gene lost 2 bases and the J gene lost 5 bases, with 16 bases spanning the gap. In DNA, the CDR3 is TGTGCCAGCAGTGAACTAGGGGGAACCGGGAACGAGCAGTACTTC. The encoded protein is CASSELGGTGNEQYF.

In this sample, this clone turned up a few times. The chain employs TRBV19 and TRBJ2-7; 12 bases align to TRBD2. The CDR3 is made up of 13 amino acids. CDR1 and CDR2 (germline): LNHDA, SQIVND (reference sequence). The CDR3 nucleotides read TGTGCGGAAGGACTAGCGGGATTGAACGAGCAGTACTTC. Amino acids: CAEGLAGLNEQYF.

The chain joins TRBV7-9 to TRBJ2-1, with D perhaps matching TRBD2 (5 bases). This CDR3 comprises 17 residues. The germline V and J ends were trimmed by 1 base and 0 bases, with 13 bases remaining between them. Looked up from germline, CDR1 is SEHNR and CDR2 is FQNEAQ (reference sequence). The CDR3 region is CASSLGRGAYSYNEQFF. In DNA form, the CDR3 reads TGTGCCAGCAGCTTAGGACGGGGAGCCTACTCCTACAATGAGCAGTTCTTC.

The table lists this clone with a few counts. The V gene is TRBV6-1, the J gene TRBJ2-5; D possibly corresponds to TRBD2 (6 bases). The V end lost 2 bases, the J end lost 1 base, and 17 bases lay between the germline ends. Germline V gene data show CDR1 as MNHNS and CDR2 as SASEGT. The CDR3 is made up of 17 amino acids. The CDR3 sequence is CASSEFGGVGGQETQYF. DNA of the CDR3: TGTGCCAGCAGTGAATTCGGCGGGGTCGGGGGCCAAGAGACCCAGTACTTC.

This clone was recorded a few times. The rearrangement links TRBV28 to TRBJ2-3; D remains unclear. V was trimmed by 3 bases and J by 6 bases, leaving 4 bases between them. Looked up from germline, CDR1 is MDHEN and CDR2 is SYDVKM. This CDR3 contains 11 residues. Written as DNA, the CDR3 is TGTGCCAGCAGTTTTTCGGATACGCAGTATTTT. Protein sequence: CASSFSDTQYF.

There are a few counts of this clone. The chain combines TRBV2 with TRBJ2-3; TRBD2 matches at 11 bases. After removal of 0 bases from V and 3 bases from J, the junction contained 8 bases not matched to a gene. Germline-derived CDR1 and CDR2 are SNHLY and FYNNEI. The CDR3 has 18 residues. The CDR3 coding sequence is TGTGCCAGCAGTGAAGCGCGGAGACTAGCGGGGTTGACAGATACGCAGTATTTT. It encodes CASSEARRLAGLTDTQYF.

This clone turned up a few times. This CDR3 reads CASTKPGGTGVPYEQYF. As DNA, the CDR3 is TGTGCCAGCACCAAACCCGGGGGGACAGGGGTCCCCTACGAGCAGTACTTC. This rearrangement joins TRBV7-8 to TRBJ2-7; 10 bases match TRBD1. Germline CDR1 SGHVS, CDR2 FQNEAQ. The CDR3 runs 17 residues. Trimming cost V 7 bases and J 2 bases; bases outside gene matches: 14.

This rearrangement joins TRBV4-1 to TRBJ2-2; D may be TRBD1 (5 bases). CDR1 and CDR2 (germline): MGHRA, YSYEKL. V was pared by 2 bases and J by 4 bases, with 11 bases between. The CDR3 length is 15 residues. In DNA form, the CDR3 reads TGCGCCAGCAGCCAAACAGGACCCCTCACCGGGGAGCTGTTTTTT. Translated: CASSQTGPLTGELFF.

This clone came up a few times. The rearrangement joins TRBV29-1 to TRBJ1-2; D is possibly TRBD1 (6 bases). CDR1 is SQVTM and CDR2 is ANQGSEA in the germline V gene. The CDR3 is 14 amino acids. The CDR3 loop reads CSVAAGAIPYGYTF. The CDR3 DNA reads TGCAGTGTGGCGGCAGGGGCTATACCATATGGCTACACCTTC.

The chain links TRBV29-1 to TRBJ2-3; perhaps TRBD1 as D (6 bases). Per germline, CDR1 SQVTM and CDR2 ANQGSEA. The CDR3 runs to 12 residues. Trimming pared 5 bases from V and 3 bases from J, leaving 9 bases between. The CDR3 spells CSVHRETDTQYF. The CDR3 DNA reads as TGCAGCGTTCACAGGGAAACAGATACGCAGTATTTT.

The rearrangement links TRBV9 to TRBJ2-2; D not certain. Trimming took off 0 bases at V and 2 bases at J, with 8 bases between the two ends. The CDR3 totals 15 residues. CDR1 and CDR2 (germline): SGDLS, YYNGEE. CDR3 region: CASSVGLGNTGELFF. CDR3 DNA: TGTGCCAGCAGCGTAGGGCTAGGTAACACCGGGGAGCTGTTTTTT.

This clone has only a few counts. As DNA, the CDR3 is TGTGCCAGCAGCGAATGGGACAGGGAGAACTATGGCTACACCTTC. Translated, it gives CASSEWDRENYGYTF. The J gene is TRBJ1-2, the V gene TRBV7-9; TRBD1 aligns across 9 bases. The CDR3 loop spans 15 amino acids. V was clipped by 5 bases and J by 2 bases; unmatched bases: 6. Germline V gene data show CDR1 as SEHNR and CDR2 as FQNEAQ (reference sequence).

The chain combines TRBV28 with TRBJ2-7; D gene ambiguous. This CDR3 comprises 13 residues. Trimming took off 1 base at V and 3 bases at J, with 7 bases between the two ends. The germline V gene encodes CDR1 MDHEN and CDR2 SYDVKM. The CDR3 bases are TGTGCCAGCAGTTTATCAGGATTCTACGAGCAGTACTTC. It encodes CASSLSGFYEQYF.

This sequence joins TRBV6-1 and TRBJ1-4; D ambiguous. From germline, CDR1 is MNHNS and CDR2 SASEGT. This CDR3 region has 14 residues. Trimming removed 7 bases at V and 0 bases at J, with 9 bases between. The CDR3 DNA reads TGTGCCAGCAAGGGCGGGACAACTAATGAAAAACTGTTTTTT. It is translated as CASKGGTTNEKLFF.

About this clone: The sample holds other DNA sequences that translate to the same CDR3. The V call is TRBV5-5, the J call TRBJ2-2, with D possibly matching TRBD1 (5 bases). CDR3 length equals 14 residues. CDR1 is SGHKS, CDR2 YYEKEE, per germline (reference sequence). The germline V and J ends were trimmed by 2 bases and 6 bases, with 11 bases remaining between them. The CDR3 DNA sequence: TGTGCCAGCAGCTTAAGGCAGGGTCCCGGGGAGCTGTTTTTT. It specifies CASSLRQGPGELFF. Filled out from reference TRBV5-5 and TRBJ2-2, the complete variable domain reads DAGVTQSPTHLIKTRGQQVTLRCSPISGHKSVSWYQQVLGQGPQFIFQYYEKEERGRGNFPDRFSARQFPNYSSELNVNALLLGDSALYLCASSLRQGPGELFFGEGSRLTVL.

This clone has more than one count but fewer than ten. The CDR3 DNA reads as TGTGCCAGCAGCGTAAGGGACAGGCTGAACACCGGGGAGCTGTTTTTT. Amino acid sequence: CASSVRDRLNTGELFF. The chain has TRBV9 and TRBJ2-2, with TRBD1 matching 8 bases. This CDR3 spans 16 amino acids. CDR1 and CDR2 (germline): SGDLS, YYNGEE. V shed 1 base, J shed 1 base, and the junction held 3 bases outside the gene matches.

In its sample, this clone was seen a few times. The chain joins TRBV27 to TRBJ2-3; possibly TRBD2 for D (6 bases). This CDR3 has 16 amino acids. The V gene lost 4 bases and the J gene lost 2 bases, with 16 bases spanning the gap. Germline V lookup: CDR1 MNHEY, CDR2 SMNVEV (reference sequence). As DNA, the CDR3 is TGTGCCAGCAGTTCCCTGACTAGAGAGAACACAGATACGCAGTATTTT. Its protein is CASSSLTRENTDTQYF.

The chain has TRBV5-1 and TRBJ1-5, with D possibly TRBD1 on 6 matching bases. The CDR3 consists of 16 residues. Germline lookup yields CDR1 SGHRS and CDR2 YFSETQ. The ends were cut back, 0 bases at V and 5 bases at J, with 15 bases in the middle. In DNA form, the CDR3 reads TGCGCCAGCAGCTTGGAGCCAGGGGTGGTCCATCAGCCCCAGCATTTT. Residues: CASSLEPGVVHQPQHF.